These 6 T cell receptor beta chains share one sample of origin, sequenced in a study of shared clonotypes between healthy human individuals. Libraries were prepared by immunoSEQ multiplex PCR; TCRdb keeps only in-frame clonotypes and omits some of them. The repertoire holds 2.3 million or so clones, with about 92% as singletons. The material sequenced was naive CD4+ T cells from PBMCs. This sample's subset: CD45RA+ positively selected. Source of these receptors: a man younger than 35 in good health. Some clones in this sample may be carry-over from other donors' samples.

The genes are TRBV7-2 and TRBJ2-7; the match to TRBD1 covers 10 bases. After removal of 1 base from V and 5 bases from J, the junction contained 8 bases not matched to a gene. Germline CDR1 reads SGHTA; CDR2 reads FQGNSA. The CDR3 consists of 16 residues. The CDR3 is CASSLVSGTGDHEQYF. CDR3 DNA: TGTGCCAGCAGCTTAGTATCCGGGACAGGGGACCACGAGCAGTACTTC.

The V call is TRBV5-6, the J call TRBJ1-2, with 7 bases fitting TRBD1. Germline V CDR1 and CDR2: SGHDT, YYEEEE. This CDR3 has 13 residues. Trimming took 3 bases from V and 7 from J; bases not matched to a gene: 6. In DNA, the CDR3 is TGTGCCAGCAGCTGGACCGACAGGGCTGGCTACACCTTC. Amino acid sequence: CASSWTDRAGYTF.

This rearrangement joins TRBV7-2 to TRBJ2-7; D is ambiguous. The germline gives CDR1 SGHTA, CDR2 FQGNSA. V shed 1 base and J shed 6 bases, with 10 bases lying between them. The CDR3 sequence is 13 residues long. The CDR3, as DNA: TGTGCCAGCAGCTTAGGAGGAAGTCTCGAGCAGTACTTC. Its protein product is CASSLGGSLEQYF.

As for this clone: Additional DNA sequences in this sample encode the identical CDR3. The J gene is TRBJ2-3, the V gene TRBV7-9; the D is unclear. Germline V lookup: CDR1 SEHNR, CDR2 FQNEAQ (reference sequence). The ends were cut back, 2 bases at V and 1 base at J, with 4 bases in the middle. CDR3 length: 13 residues. The CDR3 spells CASSLQGTDTQYF. CDR3 DNA: TGTGCCAGCAGCTTACAGGGCACAGATACGCAGTATTTT.

The chain combines TRBV7-9 with TRBJ2-1; D is undetermined. With 2 bases removed from V and 6 bases from J, the gap between germline ends came to 17 bases. Germline V gene lookup returns CDR1 SEHNR and CDR2 FQNEAQ (reference sequence). This CDR3 has 16 amino acids. The DNA for the CDR3 is TGTGCCAGCAGCTTATTGGGCACGGTCCCCGGCAATGAGCAGTTCTTC. Its protein product is CASSLLGTVPGNEQFF. The complete variable domain, with remaining parts taken from reference TRBV7-9 and TRBJ2-1, reads DTGVSQNPRHKITKRGQNVTFRCDPISEHNRLYWYRQTLGQGPEFLTYFQNEAQLEKSRLLSDRFSAERPKGSFSTLEIQRTEQGDSAMYLCASSLLGTVPGNEQFFGPGTRLTVL.

This rearrangement joins TRBV7-2 to TRBJ1-4, with a weak D call TRBD1 (6 bases). Germline V gene sequence: CDR1 SGHTA, CDR2 FQGNSA. V was trimmed by 6 bases and J by 2 bases, leaving 10 bases between them. This CDR3 comprises 14 residues. CDR3 nucleotides: TGTGCCAGCAGTCAGGGGTCTACTAATGAAAAACTGTTTTTT. It translates to CASSQGSTNEKLFF.